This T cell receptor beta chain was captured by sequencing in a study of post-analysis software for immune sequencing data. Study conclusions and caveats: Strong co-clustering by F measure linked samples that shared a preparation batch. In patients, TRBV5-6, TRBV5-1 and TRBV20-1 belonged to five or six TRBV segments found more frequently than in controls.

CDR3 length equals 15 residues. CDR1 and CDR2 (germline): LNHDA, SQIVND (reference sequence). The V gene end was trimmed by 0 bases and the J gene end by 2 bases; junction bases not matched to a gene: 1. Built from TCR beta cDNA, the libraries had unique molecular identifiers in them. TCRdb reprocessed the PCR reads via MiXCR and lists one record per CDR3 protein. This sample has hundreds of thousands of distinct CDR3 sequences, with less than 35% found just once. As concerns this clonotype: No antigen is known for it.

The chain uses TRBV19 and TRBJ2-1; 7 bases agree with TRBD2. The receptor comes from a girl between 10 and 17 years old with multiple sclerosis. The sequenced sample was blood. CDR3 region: CASSIEAGTYNEQFF. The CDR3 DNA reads TGTGCCAGTAGTATAGAAGCGGGGACCTACAATGAGCAGTTCTTC. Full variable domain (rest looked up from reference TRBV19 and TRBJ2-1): DGGITQSPKYLFRKEGQNVTLSCEQNLNHDAMYWYRQDPGQGLRLIYYSQIVNDFQKGDIAEGYSVSREKKESFPLTVTSAQKNPTAFYLCASSIEAGTYNEQFFGPGTRLTVL.